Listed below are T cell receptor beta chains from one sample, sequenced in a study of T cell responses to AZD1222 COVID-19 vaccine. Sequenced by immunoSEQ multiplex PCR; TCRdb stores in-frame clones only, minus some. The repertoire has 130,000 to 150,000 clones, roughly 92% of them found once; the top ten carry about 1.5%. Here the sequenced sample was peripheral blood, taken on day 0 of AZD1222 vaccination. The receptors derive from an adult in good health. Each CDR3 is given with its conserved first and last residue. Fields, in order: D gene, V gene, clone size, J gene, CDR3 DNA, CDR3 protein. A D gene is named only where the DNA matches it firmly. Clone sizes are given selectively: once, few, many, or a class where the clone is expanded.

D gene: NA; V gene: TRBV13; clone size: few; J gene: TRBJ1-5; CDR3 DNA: TGTGCCAGCAGCTTGGGGAAAGGTCAGCCCCAGCATTTT; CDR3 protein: CASSLGKGQPQHF
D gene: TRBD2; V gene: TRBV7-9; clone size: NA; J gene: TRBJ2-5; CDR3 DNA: TGTGCCAGCACCCTGGCGGCGGGAGGGTACCAAGAGACCCAGTACTTC; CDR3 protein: CASTLAAGGYQETQYF
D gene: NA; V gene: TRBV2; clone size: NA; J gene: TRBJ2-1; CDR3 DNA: TGTGCCAGCAGTGAAACCCCCCAGGATGGAGGGGTCTACAATGAGCAGTTCTTC; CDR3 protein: CASSETPQDGGVYNEQFF
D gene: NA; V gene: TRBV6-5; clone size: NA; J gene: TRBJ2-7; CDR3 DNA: TGTGCCAGCAGAAACAGCCAGTACTACGAGCAGTACTTC; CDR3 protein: CASRNSQYYEQYF
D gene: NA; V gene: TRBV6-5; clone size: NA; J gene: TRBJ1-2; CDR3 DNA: TGTGCCAGCAGTTACCTCCCCAAGAGGTATGGCTACACCTTC; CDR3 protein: CASSYLPKRYGYTF
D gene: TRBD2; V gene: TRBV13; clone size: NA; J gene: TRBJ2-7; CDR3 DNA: TGTGCCAGCAGCTTAGGCTTGGGACTAGCGGGAGAACCCTCCTACGAGCAGTACTTC; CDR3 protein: CASSLGLGLAGEPSYEQYF
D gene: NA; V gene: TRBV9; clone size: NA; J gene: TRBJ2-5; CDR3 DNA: TGTGCCAGCAGCCCCCCGTGGAGCACTCGCCAGTACTTC; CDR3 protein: CASSPPWSTRQYF
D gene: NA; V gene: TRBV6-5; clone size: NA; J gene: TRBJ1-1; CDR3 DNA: TGTGCCAGCGGATATACTGAAGCTTTCTTT; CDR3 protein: CASGYTEAFF
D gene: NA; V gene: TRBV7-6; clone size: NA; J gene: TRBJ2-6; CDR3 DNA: TGTGCCAGCAGCTTTGGGTGGGGGGGGGCGAGCTCTGGGGCCAACGTCCTGACTTTC; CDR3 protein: CASSFGWGGASSGANVLTF
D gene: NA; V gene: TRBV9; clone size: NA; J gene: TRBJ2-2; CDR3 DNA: TGTGCCAGCAGCCCTTACAGTCCGAAGGCCGGGGAGCTGTTTTTT; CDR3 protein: CASSPYSPKAGELFF
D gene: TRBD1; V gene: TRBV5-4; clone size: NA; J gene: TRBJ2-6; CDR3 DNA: TGTGCCAGCAGCCCGACAGGGGGCCCTGGGGCCAACGTCCTGACTTTC; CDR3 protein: CASSPTGGPGANVLTF
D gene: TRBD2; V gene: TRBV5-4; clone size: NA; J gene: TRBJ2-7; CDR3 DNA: TGTGCCAGCAGGGAGCCGGGACTAGGGACCAACGAGCAGTACTTC; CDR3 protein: CASREPGLGTNEQYF
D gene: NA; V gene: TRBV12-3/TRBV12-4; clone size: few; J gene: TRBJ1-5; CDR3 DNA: TGTGCCAGCAGCATGGGGGGGGATCAGCCCCAGCATTTT; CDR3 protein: CASSMGGDQPQHF
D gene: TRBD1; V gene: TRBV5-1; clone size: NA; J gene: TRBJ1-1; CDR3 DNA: TGCGCCAGCAGCTTTACAGGGGCTCTGACGAGCACTGAAGCTTTCTTT; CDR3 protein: CASSFTGALTSTEAFF
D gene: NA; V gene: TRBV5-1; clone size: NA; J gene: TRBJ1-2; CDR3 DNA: TGCGCCAGCAGCTTGGTAGACGTAAACTATGGCTACACCTTC; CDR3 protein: CASSLVDVNYGYTF
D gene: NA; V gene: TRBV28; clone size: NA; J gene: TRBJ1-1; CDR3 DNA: TGTGCCAGCAGTTTGTTCTCCGCTGAGAACACTGAAGCTTTCTTT; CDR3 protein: CASSLFSAENTEAFF